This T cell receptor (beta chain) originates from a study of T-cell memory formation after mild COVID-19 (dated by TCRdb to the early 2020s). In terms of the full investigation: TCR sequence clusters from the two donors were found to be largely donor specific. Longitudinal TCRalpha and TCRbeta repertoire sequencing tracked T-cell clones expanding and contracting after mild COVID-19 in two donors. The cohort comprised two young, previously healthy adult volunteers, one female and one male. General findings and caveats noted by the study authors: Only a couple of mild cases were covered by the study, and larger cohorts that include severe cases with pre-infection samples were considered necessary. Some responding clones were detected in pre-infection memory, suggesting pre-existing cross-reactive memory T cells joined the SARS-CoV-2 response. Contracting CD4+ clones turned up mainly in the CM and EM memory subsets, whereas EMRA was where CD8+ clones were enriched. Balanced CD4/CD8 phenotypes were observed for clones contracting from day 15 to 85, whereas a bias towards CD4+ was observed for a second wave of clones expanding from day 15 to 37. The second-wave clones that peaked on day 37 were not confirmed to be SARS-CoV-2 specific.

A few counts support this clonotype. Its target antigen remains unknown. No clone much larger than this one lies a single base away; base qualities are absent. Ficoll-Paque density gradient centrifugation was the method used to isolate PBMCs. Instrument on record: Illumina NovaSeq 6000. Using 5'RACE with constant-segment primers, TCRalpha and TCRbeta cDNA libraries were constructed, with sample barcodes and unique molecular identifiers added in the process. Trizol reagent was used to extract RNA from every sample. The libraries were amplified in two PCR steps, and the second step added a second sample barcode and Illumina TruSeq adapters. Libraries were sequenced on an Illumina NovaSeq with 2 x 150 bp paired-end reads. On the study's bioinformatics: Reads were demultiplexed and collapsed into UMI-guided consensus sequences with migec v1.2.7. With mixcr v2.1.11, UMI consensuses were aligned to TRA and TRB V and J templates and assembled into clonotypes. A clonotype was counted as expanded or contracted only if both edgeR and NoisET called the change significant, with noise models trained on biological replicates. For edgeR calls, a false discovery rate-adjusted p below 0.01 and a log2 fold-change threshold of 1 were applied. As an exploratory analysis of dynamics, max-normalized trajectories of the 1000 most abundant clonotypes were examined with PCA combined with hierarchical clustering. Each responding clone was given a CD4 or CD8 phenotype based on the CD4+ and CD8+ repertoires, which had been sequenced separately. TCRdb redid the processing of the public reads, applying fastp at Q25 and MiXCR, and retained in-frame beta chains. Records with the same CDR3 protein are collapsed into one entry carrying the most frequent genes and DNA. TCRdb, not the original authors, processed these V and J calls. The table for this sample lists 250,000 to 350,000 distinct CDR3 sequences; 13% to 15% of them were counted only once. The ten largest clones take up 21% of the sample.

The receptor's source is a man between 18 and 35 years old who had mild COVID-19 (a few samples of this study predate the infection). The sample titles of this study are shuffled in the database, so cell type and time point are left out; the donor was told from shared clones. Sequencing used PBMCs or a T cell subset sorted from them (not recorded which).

The DNA is as follows: TGCGCCAGCAGCCAAGTCCTAGCGGGGCGGTATACGCAGTATTTT. Its coded protein is CASSQVLAGRYTQYF. The rearrangement joined TRBV4-1 to TRBJ2-3; TRBD2 lines up with 9 middle nucleotides. Measured from the cysteine to the phenylalanine, the CDR3 is 15 residues long. Only the CDR3 part of the read is kept: 45 bases, read in frame from the first base. CDR1 and CDR2 are read off the germline V gene as MGHRA and YSYEKL. After removal of 1 base from V and 7 bases from J, the junction retains 6 bases not matched to a gene.